The 11 T cell receptor beta chains presented below share a single source sample, sequenced in a study of blood T cell repertoires in COVID-19. Clones were read by immunoSEQ multiplex PCR, and TCRdb kept only the in-frame ones, dropping some. This table holds 130,000 to 150,000 clones, under 90% found once. The sequenced sample was peripheral blood. The source of these receptors is a human donor in a cohort sampled during active COVID-19.

The J gene is TRBJ1-3, the V gene TRBV5-4; 9 bases match TRBD1. V gave up 1 base and J gave up 0 bases; unmatched junction bases: 2. The CDR3 runs to 16 residues. The germline gives CDR1 SGHNT, CDR2 YYREEE (reference sequence). CDR3 sequence reads: CASSLNRGLSGNTIYF. The DNA of the CDR3 is TGTGCCAGCAGCTTGAACAGGGGGCTCTCTGGAAACACCATATATTTT.

The chain combines TRBV27 with TRBJ1-6; 10 bases align to TRBD1. CDR1 and CDR2 from the germline V gene are MNHEY and SMNVEV (reference sequence). The length of the CDR3 is 15 residues. Trimming at V came to 7 bases and at J to 4 bases, leaving 4 bases not matched to a gene. The CDR3 sequence is CASNPGQGYNSPLHF. In DNA form, the CDR3 reads TGTGCCAGCAACCCGGGACAGGGGTATAATTCACCCCTCCACTTT.

The J gene is TRBJ2-7, the V gene TRBV4-1, with D perhaps matching TRBD2 (5 bases). V gave up 4 bases and J gave up 1 base, with 17 bases separating them. CDR1 MGHRA and CDR2 YSYEKL come from the germline V gene. The CDR3 sequence is 16 residues long. CDR3 in DNA: TGCGCCAGCAGCCCAGGAGTGGGCAGGACTTCCTACGAGCAGTACTTC. This translates into CASSPGVGRTSYEQYF.

CDR3 amino acids: CASSLLGQGNTEAFF. The CDR3 DNA is TGTGCCAGCAGCTTACTTGGGCAGGGCAACACTGAAGCTTTCTTT. The chain joins TRBV7-3 to TRBJ1-1; weak D call: TRBD1 (5 bases). The V gene lost 2 bases and the J gene lost 2 bases, with 12 bases spanning the gap. The length of the CDR3 is 15 residues. CDR1 is SGHTA, CDR2 FQGTGA, per germline.

The chain combines TRBV15 with TRBJ2-5, with 9 bases identical to TRBD1. The ends lost 3 bases at V and 5 bases at J; junction bases unmatched: 4. Looked up from germline, CDR1 is LNHNV and CDR2 is YYDKDF (reference sequence). The CDR3 extends over 14 amino acids. CDR3 DNA sequence: TGTGCCACCAGCAGGTACAGGGGGCGGGAGACCCAGTACTTC. It translates to CATSRYRGRETQYF.

V usage is TRBV4-1 and J usage is TRBJ2-7; TRBD2 agrees at 7 bases. The CDR3 consists of 13 residues. Germline CDR1 MGHRA, CDR2 YSYEKL. Trimming removed 3 bases from V and 2 bases from J; junction bases left unmatched: 1. The CDR3 nucleotides are TGCGCCAGCAGCCATGGACTAGCCTACGAGCAGTACTTC. It translates to CASSHGLAYEQYF.

This clone appeared once. The chain uses TRBV6-1 and TRBJ2-3; 8 bases match TRBD2. The CDR3 is 16 amino acids. The germline gives CDR1 MNHNS, CDR2 SASEGT. After removal of 1 base from V and 4 bases from J, the junction contained 7 bases not matched to a gene. Here the CDR3 reads CASSEGAGGTPDTQYF. CDR3 DNA sequence: TGTGCCAGCAGTGAAGGGGCGGGAGGAACTCCAGATACGCAGTATTTT.

The CDR3 protein is CASSAIDTQYF. The DNA for the CDR3 is TGCGCCAGCAGTGCCATAGATACGCAGTATTTT. This chain uses TRBV10-2 with TRBJ2-3; no reliable D call. The germline V and J ends were trimmed by 4 bases and 5 bases, with 4 bases remaining between them. CDR1 WSHSY and CDR2 SAAADI come from the germline V gene. The CDR3 sequence is 11 residues long.

The V call is TRBV7-9, the J call TRBJ1-1; tentatively, D is TRBD1 (5 bases). Per the germline V gene, CDR1 is SEHNR and CDR2 is FQNEAQ (reference sequence). The germline V and J ends were trimmed by 5 bases and 1 base, with 8 bases remaining between them. This CDR3 is built from 13 residues. The CDR3 DNA follows: TGTGCCAGCAGCCGGGGGTCGAACACTGAAGCTTTCTTT. This translates into CASSRGSNTEAFF.

The V gene is TRBV12-3 or TRBV12-4, the J gene TRBJ2-7; D call uncertain. Trimming took off 1 base at V and 3 bases at J, with 7 bases between the two ends. This CDR3 region has 13 residues. CDR3 residues: CASSLGYSYEQYF. The CDR3 DNA is TGTGCCAGCAGTTTAGGTTACAGCTACGAGCAGTACTTC.

This chain joins TRBV15 and TRBJ1-4; unclear D gene. V lost 0 bases to trimming and J lost 8 bases, with 13 bases between them. The CDR3 totals 15 residues. Germline-derived CDR1 and CDR2 are LNHNV and YYDKDF (reference sequence). This CDR3 reads CATSRDWRAAEKLFF. The DNA for the CDR3 is TGTGCCACCAGCAGAGATTGGAGGGCGGCGGAAAAACTGTTTTTT.